This entry lists 9 T cell receptor beta chains sequenced from one sample in a study of response to subunit inactivated influenza vaccine. TCRdb redid the calling of the RT-PCR reads with MiXCR, one entry per CDR3 protein. The table shows around 500,000 distinct CDR3 sequences, with roughly 9.7% occurring only once. Sequencing used PBMCs from blood, obtained 35 to 45 days after vaccination. The receptors come from a man aged 45-65 years who received an inactivated influenza vaccine.

This clonotype turned up a few times. The rearrangement links TRBV24-1 to TRBJ2-3; 8 nucleotides agree with TRBD2. This CDR3 is 16 amino acids long. Per germline, CDR1 KGHDR and CDR2 SFDVKD. Unmatched junction bases numbered 8, after V lost 2 bases and J lost 5 bases. CDR3 amino acids: CATSDSGAGVEDTQYF. In nucleotides, the CDR3 is TGTGCCACCAGTGATTCGGGAGCGGGAGTGGAAGATACGCAGTATTTT.

The rearrangement joins TRBV12-3 or TRBV12-4 to TRBJ2-1; 7 nucleotides align to TRBD1. The CDR3 sequence is 15 residues long. The V segment lost 5 bases and the J segment 4 bases; nucleotides outside the gene matches: 8. In nucleotides, the CDR3 is TGTGCCAGCAGTAACCGGGACAGAGTATACAATGAGCAGTTCTTC. Its protein product is CASSNRDRVYNEQFF.

The chain is built from TRBV12-3 or TRBV12-4 and TRBJ2-1; D is uncertain. Trimming removed 2 bases at V and 3 bases at J, with 14 bases between. The length of the CDR3 is 16 residues. The CDR3 loop is CASSLIENWNYNEQFF. CDR3 DNA sequence: TGTGCCAGCAGTTTAATAGAAAACTGGAACTACAATGAGCAGTTCTTC.

A few counts support this clonotype. The chain carries TRBV12-3 or TRBV12-4 and TRBJ2-1, with D perhaps assigned TRBD1 or TRBD2 (5 bases each). Trimming cost V 6 bases and J 7 bases, with 16 bases left between them. The CDR3 is made up of 14 amino acids. Here the CDR3 reads CASRSRGGGNEQFF. The CDR3 region has the DNA TGTGCCAGCAGGTCCCGTGGTGGGGGAAATGAGCAGTTCTTC.

In its sample, this clonotype was seen a few times. This chain joins TRBV12-3 or TRBV12-4 and TRBJ1-1, with D perhaps TRBD1 (6 bases). This CDR3 comprises 13 residues. V lost 7 bases to trimming and J lost 6 bases, with 15 bases between them. The chain's CDR3 is CASTPGRGAEAFF. The DNA for the CDR3 is TGTGCCAGCACCCCGGGTAGGGGGGCTGAAGCTTTCTTT.

This clonotype was counted ten times or more. The genes are TRBV12-3 or TRBV12-4 and TRBJ2-1; 7 bases fit TRBD1. The CDR3 covers 14 residues. J was trimmed by 1 base and V by 5 bases; bases with no gene match: 2. Here the CDR3 reads CASSRQGSYNEQFF. The CDR3 bases are TGTGCCAGCAGTCGACAGGGATCCTACAATGAGCAGTTCTTC.

The CDR3 DNA follows: TGTGCCAGCAGCCGGAGGGCTCACGGGTCTGGGGCCAACGTCCTGACTTTC. Encoded protein: CASSRRAHGSGANVLTF. This chain joins TRBV28 and TRBJ2-6; TRBD2 is a possible D gene (6 bases). The ends were cut back, 6 bases at V and 1 base at J, with 16 bases in the middle. The CDR3 covers 17 residues. Germline V gene sequence: CDR1 MDHEN, CDR2 SYDVKM.

Many counts were recorded for this clonotype. This chain uses TRBV12-3 or TRBV12-4 with TRBJ2-7; unclear D gene. The V end was cut by 0 bases, the J end by 5 bases, with 8 bases between. The length of the CDR3 is 13 residues. The DNA for the CDR3 is TGTGCCAGCAGTTTAGCTAAAGCTCACGAGCAGTACTTC. Translating it yields CASSLAKAHEQYF.

This clonotype has only a few counts. This sequence joins TRBV20-1 and TRBJ2-7; TRBD1 aligns across 7 bases. From germline, CDR1 is DFQATT and CDR2 SNEGSKA (reference sequence). The CDR3 totals 12 residues. With 6 bases clipped from V and 2 bases from J, the junction kept 4 bases outside the gene matches. The CDR3 loop is CSARDSPYEQYF. The CDR3 region has the DNA TGCAGTGCAAGGGACAGCCCCTACGAGCAGTACTTC.